The 20 T cell receptor beta chains given below trace back to one sample, sequenced in a study of CD8 T cells in ankylosing spondylitis. TCRdb used MiXCR to reprocess the 5' RACE reads, holding one entry per CDR3 protein. The profile shows approximately 200,000 distinct CDR3 sequences, around 13% of them singletons. The sequencing sample was made of blood, either unsorted or a sorted T cell fraction (not recorded which). These receptors came from a male donor with ankylosing spondylitis or in good health (not recorded which).

This clonotype was counted many times. This chain uses TRBV5-6 with TRBJ2-5; D call uncertain. Trimming left V 4 bases short and J 5 bases short, with 12 bases between. CDR1 is SGHDT and CDR2 is YYEEEE in the germline V gene. The CDR3 contains 13 residues. The CDR3 loop reads CASSHSLPETQYF. For the CDR3, the DNA is TGTGCCAGCAGCCACTCCTTACCCGAGACCCAGTACTTC.

The chain uses TRBV6-5 and TRBJ2-4, with D tentatively TRBD2 (5 bases). CDR1 is MNHEY, CDR2 SVGAGI, per germline. The germline V and J ends were trimmed by 3 bases and 8 bases, with 14 bases remaining between them. The CDR3 runs 14 residues. CDR3 residues: CASSYSVPNDIQYF. CDR3 sequence (DNA): TGTGCCAGCAGTTATAGCGTACCTAATGACATTCAGTACTTC.

V gene TRBV25-1 combines with J gene TRBJ2-5; D ambiguous. V dropped 1 base and J dropped 1 base, with 7 bases sitting between them. This CDR3 spans 14 amino acids. From germline, CDR1 is MGHDK and CDR2 SYGVNS. Here the CDR3 reads CASSEFVAQETQYF. The CDR3, as DNA: TGTGCCAGCAGTGAATTTGTCGCCCAAGAGACCCAGTACTTC.

The genes are TRBV7-9 and TRBJ2-7; TRBD1 aligns across 9 bases. Germline V gene lookup returns CDR1 SEHNR and CDR2 FQNEAQ (reference sequence). CDR3 size: 15 residues. The V gene end was trimmed by 6 bases and the J gene end by 3 bases; junction bases not matched to a gene: 9. CDR3 coding DNA: TGTGCCAGCAGGAACTCGGGACAGGGACGCTACGAGCAGTACTTC. It codes for CASRNSGQGRYEQYF.

The V and J genes are TRBV12-5 and TRBJ2-7; D could derive from TRBD1 or TRBD2 (6 bases each). V shed 1 base and J shed 3 bases, with 10 bases lying between them. The CDR3 sequence is 14 residues long. Germline V gives CDR1 LGHNT, CDR2 FRNRAP. In DNA form, the CDR3 reads TGTGCTAGTGGTTTGGACGGGGGACACTACGAGCAGTACTTC. It codes for CASGLDGGHYEQYF.

This clonotype was counted a few times. The chain carries TRBV20-1 and TRBJ2-3; the D gene is possibly TRBD2 (5 bases). CDR1 is DFQATT, CDR2 SNEGSKA, per germline (reference sequence). The CDR3 runs to 15 residues. V lost 4 bases, J lost 2 bases, and 16 bases lay in between. This CDR3 is CSAISDSRNTDTQYF. CDR3 bases: TGCAGTGCTATCTCGGACTCCAGGAACACAGATACGCAGTATTTT.

The chain carries TRBV6-1 and TRBJ2-2; D is ambiguous. V lost 2 bases to trimming and J lost 5 bases, with 9 bases between them. Germline V lookup: CDR1 MNHNS, CDR2 SASEGT. This CDR3 contains 14 residues. CDR3 sequence reads: CASSETTETGELFF. As DNA, the CDR3 is TGTGCCAGCAGTGAAACAACGGAGACCGGGGAGCTGTTTTTT.

This clonotype has only a few counts. This chain connects TRBV4-2 to TRBJ2-1; D gene uncertain. Trimming pared 3 bases from V and 2 bases from J, leaving 17 bases between. This CDR3 contains 17 residues. Germline loops: CDR1 LGHNA, CDR2 YNFKEQ. The CDR3 region is CASSQFSYTIAYNEQFF. The CDR3 DNA sequence: TGTGCCAGCAGCCAGTTCTCGTATACAATAGCCTACAATGAGCAGTTCTTC.

The chain carries TRBV7-9 and TRBJ2-5, with D hard to call. V was trimmed by 5 bases and J by 1 base, leaving 11 bases between them. Per germline, CDR1 SEHNR and CDR2 FQNEAQ (reference sequence). The CDR3 sequence is 14 residues long. The CDR3 DNA follows: TGTGCCAGCAGCCCAGACATGGCCCAAGAGACCCAGTACTTC. Translating it yields CASSPDMAQETQYF. Full variable domain (remainder filled in from reference TRBV7-9 and TRBJ2-5): DTGVSQNPRHKITKRGQNVTFRCDPISEHNRLYWYRQTLGQGPEFLTYFQNEAQLEKSRLLSDRFSAERPKGSFSTLEIQRTEQGDSAMYLCASSPDMAQETQYFGPGTRLLVL.

This chain joins TRBV20-1 and TRBJ2-6; no clear D gene. Germline loops: CDR1 DFQATT, CDR2 SNEGSKA (reference sequence). The V gene lost 3 bases and the J gene lost 1 base, with 7 bases spanning the gap. This CDR3 is 14 amino acids long. As DNA, the CDR3 is TGCAGTGCTAGGGGTGGTTCTGGGGCCAACGTCCTGACTTTC. Encoded protein: CSARGGSGANVLTF.

The chain is built from TRBV4-1 and TRBJ1-1; the D is unclear. CDR3 length: 15 amino acids. V dropped 0 bases and J dropped 0 bases, with 8 bases sitting between them. In germline, CDR1 is MGHRA, CDR2 YSYEKL. The CDR3 DNA sequence: TGCGCCAGCAGCCAAGAGCTTACTCTGAACACTGAAGCTTTCTTT. It specifies CASSQELTLNTEAFF.

The rearrangement uses TRBV2 and TRBJ2-2; maybe TRBD2 (5 bases). Looked up from germline, CDR1 is SNHLY and CDR2 is FYNNEI. This CDR3 is built from 15 residues. V lost 1 base, J lost 3 bases, and 9 bases lay in between. The CDR3 here is CASSEEVSDTGELFF. In nucleotides, the CDR3 is TGTGCCAGCAGTGAAGAAGTTAGCGACACCGGGGAGCTGTTTTTT.

This clonotype was seen at least ten times. The chain combines TRBV12-3 or TRBV12-4 with TRBJ2-1; D uncertain. Trimming pared 1 base from V and 9 bases from J, leaving 4 bases between. This CDR3 region has 11 residues. CDR3 nucleotide sequence: TGTGCCAGCAGTTTAGGAACTGAGCAGTTCTTC. It translates to CASSLGTEQFF.

This clonotype was counted between two and nine times. This rearrangement joins TRBV5-6 to TRBJ2-2; D gene uncertain. Deletions cut 0 bases from V and 9 bases from J, with 15 bases between. Germline V gene sequence: CDR1 SGHDT, CDR2 YYEEEE. This CDR3 has 15 residues. CDR3 region: CASSLGPVAPRELFF. The CDR3 DNA reads as TGTGCCAGCAGCTTGGGCCCGGTGGCCCCCCGGGAGCTGTTTTTT.

J is TRBJ2-3 and V is TRBV6-1; 7 bases map to TRBD1. With 7 bases clipped from V and 7 bases from J, the junction kept 2 bases outside the gene matches. Germline V gene data show CDR1 as MNHNS and CDR2 as SASEGT. This CDR3 comprises 11 residues. The CDR3 sequence is CASIQGHTQYF. The CDR3 nucleotides read TGTGCCAGCATACAGGGGCATACGCAGTATTTT.

As for this clonotype: An end of the junction differs from the germline gene, which may be a read error. The genes are TRBV5-6 and TRBJ2-7; the D call may be TRBD1 or TRBD2 (5 bases each). This CDR3 contains 16 residues. Germline lookup yields CDR1 SGHDT and CDR2 YYEEEE. The CDR3 nucleotides read TGTGCCTGCAACTTGGGGGATGGGATCTACGAGGGATTGGCGGACTTC. It translates to CACNLGDGIYEGLADF.

The V call is TRBV24-1, the J call TRBJ2-1; 16 bases are shared with TRBD2. Germline V gene sequence: CDR1 KGHDR, CDR2 SFDVKD. V lost 0 bases to trimming and J lost 9 bases; unmatched junction nucleotides: 4. This CDR3 has 17 amino acids. CDR3 nucleotides: TGTGCCACCAGTGATTTGGGGACTAGCGGGGGGGCAGGTGAGCAGTTCTTC. Translated: CATSDLGTSGGAGEQFF.

The chain is built from TRBV7-8 and TRBJ2-3; D may be TRBD2 (7 bases). This CDR3 spans 18 amino acids. Germline V CDR1 and CDR2: SGHVS, FQNEAQ. Trimming removed 4 bases at V and 1 base at J, with 21 bases between. The CDR3 sequence is CASSWPSEGGGRTDTQYF. The CDR3 DNA is TGTGCCAGCAGCTGGCCAAGTGAGGGGGGGGGCCGCACAGATACGCAGTATTTT.

The CDR3 protein is CASSQNPGTGVPYEQYF. In DNA, the CDR3 is TGTGCCAGCAGCCAAAATCCCGGGACAGGGGTCCCCTACGAGCAGTACTTC. The chain employs TRBV3-1 and TRBJ2-7; 10 positions agree with TRBD1. Germline V gene lookup returns CDR1 LGHDT and CDR2 YNNKEL (reference sequence). There are 17 residues in the CDR3. The trim removed 2 bases at V and 2 bases at J, leaving 9 bases unmatched.

The chain combines TRBV14 with TRBJ1-2; D call uncertain. Germline-derived CDR1 and CDR2 are SGHDN and FVKESK. This CDR3 has 13 residues. V lost 6 bases and J lost 8, with 16 bases in between. CDR3 in amino acids: CASRPGGGGGYTF. Written as DNA, the CDR3 is TGTGCCAGCAGGCCCGGAGGAGGAGGAGGCTACACCTTC.